A single sample gave rise to the 24 T cell receptor beta chains below, sequenced in a study of blood T cells in healthy people across ages. A second about 7 to 12 cycle PCR used barcoded and J-beta primers. MiXCR, applied by TCRdb to the 5' RACE reads, yields one record per CDR3 protein. Of about 600,000 distinct CDR3 sequences in the sample, more than 45% were seen once. The sample was blood. The receptors stem from a man aged 80 or over in good health.

This chain uses TRBV7-2 with TRBJ2-4; 7 positions match TRBD1. With the DNA end fitting TRBJ2-7 better, the J assignment may be wrong. The CDR3 runs to 15 residues. The germline gives CDR1 SGHTA, CDR2 FQGNSA. CDR3 protein: CASSFGGQPAYEQYF. Here the CDR3 DNA reads TGTGCCAGCAGCTTTGGGGGACAGCCCGCCTACGAGCAGTACTTC.

V usage is TRBV20-1 and J usage is TRBJ2-5; 10 bases are a match to TRBD2. The DNA end is a closer match to TRBJ2-7, so the J assignment may be wrong. This CDR3 is 16 amino acids long. CDR1 DFQATT and CDR2 SNEGSKA come from the germline V gene (reference sequence). CDR3 in DNA: TGCAGTGCTAGATTCCAAAGCGGGAGGGGTGATGGCGAGCAGTACTTC. As protein: CSARFQSGRGDGEQYF.

The chain couples TRBV7-2 to TRBJ2-1, with a tentative D call TRBD1 (6 bases). Trimming stripped 4 bases from V and 3 bases from J, with 10 bases between. Germline CDR1 and CDR2: SGHTA and FQGNSA. The CDR3 has 14 amino acids. In nucleotides, the CDR3 is TGTGCCAGCAGCTACGGACAGCACTACAATGAGCAGTTCTTC. Its protein is CASSYGQHYNEQFF.

This clonotype was seen a few times. The chain uses TRBV20-1 and TRBJ2-5, with D uncertain. This CDR3 spans 12 amino acids. The ends were cut back, 8 bases at V and 1 base at J, with 11 bases in the middle. Germline CDR1 reads DFQATT; CDR2 reads SNEGSKA (reference sequence). CDR3 sequence (DNA): TGCAGTTCCCACAGACCCCAAGAGACCCAGTACTTC. It codes for CSSHRPQETQYF.

This clonotype came up once. This sequence joins TRBV20-1 and TRBJ1-6, with D uncertain. This CDR3 spans 14 amino acids. Germline CDR1 and CDR2: DFQATT and SNEGSKA (reference sequence). Trimming took 1 base from V and 6 from J, leaving 10 bases between them. Here the CDR3 DNA reads TGCAGTGCTAGAGGTGGCAGCAGTAATTCACCCCTCCACTTT. Residues: CSARGGSSNSPLHF.

The chain carries TRBV10-3 and TRBJ2-1; 8 bases align to TRBD2. This CDR3 has 15 amino acids. V trimming: 2 bases; J trimming: 5 bases; junction bases outside the gene matches: 5. Germline lookup yields CDR1 ENHRY and CDR2 SYGVKD. This chain's CDR3 is CAISEGLAPNNEQFF. The DNA for the CDR3 is TGTGCCATCAGTGAGGGACTAGCACCGAACAATGAGCAGTTCTTC.

This clonotype was counted ten times or more. The chain uses TRBV6-5 and TRBJ2-3, with a weak D call TRBD2 (6 bases). From germline, CDR1 is MNHEY and CDR2 SVGAGI. Trimming shortened V by 4 bases and J by 11 bases, and 13 bases separated the two germline ends. This CDR3 has 12 amino acids. The chain's CDR3 is CASSSETRLQYF. CDR3 in DNA: TGTGCCAGCAGTTCGGAGACTAGACTGCAGTATTTT.

This clonotype has more than one count but fewer than ten. This rearrangement joins TRBV5-5 to TRBJ2-7; possible D gene TRBD1, 6 bases. Trimming cost V 1 base and J 0 bases, with 14 bases left between them. CDR3 length equals 16 residues. Per the germline V gene, CDR1 is SGHKS and CDR2 is YYEKEE (reference sequence). CDR3 loop: CASSLSRGGPSYEQYF. CDR3 bases: TGTGCCAGCAGCTTGTCCAGGGGCGGCCCCTCCTACGAGCAGTACTTC.

The genes are TRBV4-2 and TRBJ2-7; D is perhaps TRBD2 (6 bases). The J call may be mistaken, given a closer DNA end match to TRBJ2-5. Germline CDR1 LGHNA, CDR2 YNFKEQ. The CDR3 spans 15 residues. CDR3 in DNA: TGTGCCAGCAGCCAAGATTGGAGGGGCCGGGAGACCCAGTACTTC. Translating it yields CASSQDWRGRETQYF.

This clonotype was detected ten times or more. The chain recombines TRBV5-1 with TRBJ2-5; D might be TRBD1 (5 bases). Trimming cost V 5 bases and J 2 bases, with 13 bases left between them. The CDR3 totals 14 residues. The germline V gene has CDR1 SGHRS and CDR2 YFSETQ. The CDR3: CASSKTERQETQYF. CDR3 DNA sequence: TGCGCCAGCAGTAAGACAGAACGTCAAGAGACCCAGTACTTC.

This clonotype occurred a few times. J is TRBJ2-3 and V is TRBV20-1; 7 positions match TRBD2. The germline gives CDR1 DFQATT, CDR2 SNEGSKA (reference sequence). The J segment lost 7 bases and the V segment lost 6 bases, leaving 13 bases of the junction unmatched. This CDR3 has 14 amino acids. CDR3 in DNA: TGCAGTGCCCTTGTGGGAGGGCCGAGCAATACGCAGTATTTT. This codes for CSALVGGPSNTQYF.

The chain joins TRBV5-1 to TRBJ2-5; D may be TRBD1 (5 bases). The germline CDR1 and CDR2 sequences are SGHRS and YFSETQ. The V end lost 2 bases, the J end lost 1 base, and 15 bases lay between the germline ends. The CDR3 consists of 16 residues. The CDR3 sequence is CASSFSTAGPQETQYF. The CDR3, as DNA: TGCGCCAGCAGCTTTTCGACAGCTGGGCCCCAAGAGACCCAGTACTTC.

The chain couples TRBV7-9 to TRBJ1-1, with D hard to call. Germline V gives CDR1 SEHNR, CDR2 FQNEAQ (reference sequence). This CDR3 comprises 15 residues. V lost 5 bases and J 2 bases, leaving 15 bases between the germline ends. CDR3: CASSQVEVTNTEAFF. The CDR3 nucleotides are TGTGCCAGCAGCCAAGTGGAGGTTACCAACACTGAAGCTTTCTTT.

The CDR3 loop reads CAWSVDYGYTF. In DNA, the CDR3 is TGTGCCTGGAGTGTCGATTATGGCTACACCTTC. This chain joins TRBV30 and TRBJ1-2, with D uncertain. Trimming took off 0 bases at V and 5 bases at J, with 4 bases between the two ends. The CDR3 is 11 amino acids. The germline CDR1 and CDR2 sequences are GTSNPN and SVGIG (reference sequence). Full variable domain (outside the CDR3, taken from reference TRBV30 and TRBJ1-2): SQTIHQWPATLVQPVGSPLSLECTVEGTSNPNLYWYRQAAGRGLQLLFYSVGIGQISSEVPQNLSASRPQDRQFILSSKKLLLSDSGFYLCAWSVDYGYTFGSGTRLTVV.

The rearrangement links TRBV11-2 to TRBJ1-1; 7 bases map to TRBD1. CDR1 and CDR2 from the germline V gene are SGHAT and FQNNGV. The V gene end was trimmed by 1 base and the J gene end by 12 bases; junction bases not matched to a gene: 8. This CDR3 is 13 amino acids long. The CDR3 loop is CASSLGEGDRTFF. CDR3 nucleotides: TGTGCCAGCAGCTTAGGGGAGGGGGACAGAACTTTCTTT.

This clonotype was picked up a small number of times. This CDR3 is CASSLQPGLGGDEQFF. DNA of the CDR3: TGCGCCAGCAGCTTGCAACCGGGACTAGGGGGGGATGAGCAGTTCTTC. The chain links TRBV5-1 to TRBJ2-1, with 8 positions matching TRBD2. Germline values: CDR1 SGHRS, CDR2 YFSETQ. V trimming: 1 base; J trimming: 8 bases; junction bases outside the gene matches: 11. The CDR3 contains 16 residues. The complete variable domain, with remaining parts taken from reference TRBV5-1 and TRBJ2-1, reads KAGVTQTPRYLIKTRGQQVTLSCSPISGHRSVSWYQQTPGQGLQFLFEYFSETQRNKGNFPGRFSGRQFSNSRSEMNVSTLELGDSALYLCASSLQPGLGGDEQFFGPGTRLTVL.

J is TRBJ2-1 and V is TRBV20-1, with TRBD2 matching 12 bases. From germline, CDR1 is DFQATT and CDR2 SNEGSKA (reference sequence). The CDR3 has 15 residues. Trimming at V came to 5 bases and at J to 0 bases, leaving 2 bases not matched to a gene. The CDR3 protein is CSASTSGGSYNEQFF. The CDR3, as DNA: TGCAGTGCTTCGACTAGCGGGGGCTCCTACAATGAGCAGTTCTTC.

For this clonotype: A clone one base away is much larger, so this may be a read error. The genes are TRBV7-9 and TRBJ2-3; TRBD2 agrees at 11 bases. The length of the CDR3 is 16 residues. Germline lookup yields CDR1 SEHNR and CDR2 FQNEAQ (reference sequence). The CDR3 sequence: CASSYGTSGTTDTRYF. Written as DNA, the CDR3 is TGTGCCAGCAGTTACGGGACTAGCGGTACCACAGATACGCGGTATTTT.

This clonotype has more than one count but fewer than ten. The chain couples TRBV6-1 to TRBJ2-2, with TRBD2 as a possible D gene (6 bases). V was clipped by 6 bases and J by 4 bases, with 21 bases between them. The CDR3 has 17 residues. Germline CDR1 and CDR2: MNHNS and SASEGT. The CDR3 DNA reads TGTGCCAGCAGCCCCGTGGGGGGAGGTAGGGGCACCGGGGAGCTGTTTTTT. It translates to CASSPVGGGRGTGELFF.

A single count supports this clonotype. V is TRBV9 and J is TRBJ2-2; D gene uncertain. Germline CDR1 and CDR2: SGDLS and YYNGEE. The CDR3 has 13 amino acids. The germline V and J ends were trimmed by 4 bases and 5 bases, with 9 bases remaining between them. The CDR3 sequence: CASSPTTTGELFF. In DNA, the CDR3 is TGTGCCAGCAGCCCGACAACTACCGGGGAGCTGTTTTTT. Based on the CDR3 plus reference TRBV9 and TRBJ2-2, the full variable domain is DSGVTQTPKHLITATGQRVTLRCSPRSGDLSVYWYQQSLDQGLQFLIQYYNGEERAKGNILERFSAQQFPDLHSELNLSSLELGDSALYFCASSPTTTGELFFGEGSRLTVL.

This clonotype was detected only a few times. The gene calls are TRBV7-3 and TRBJ1-2; TRBD1 agrees at 7 bases. CDR1 SGHTA and CDR2 FQGTGA come from the germline V gene. The CDR3 loop spans 13 amino acids. V was clipped by 2 bases and J by 7 bases; unmatched bases: 4. The CDR3 region is CASSLGPGGGYTF. The CDR3 DNA reads TGTGCCAGCAGCTTAGGGCCAGGGGGTGGCTACACCTTC.

The rearrangement joins TRBV5-6 to TRBJ2-3; possibly TRBD2 for D (6 bases). Germline CDR1 is SGHDT and CDR2 is YYEEEE. The CDR3 is 16 amino acids. The V end was cut by 0 bases, the J end by 3 bases, with 14 bases between. CDR3 nucleotide sequence: TGTGCCAGCAGCTTGGTTCGGGAGAGGTTTACAGATACGCAGTATTTT. Translated, it gives CASSLVRERFTDTQYF.

The chain couples TRBV4-2 to TRBJ1-2; D ambiguous. Germline V gene data show CDR1 as LGHNA and CDR2 as YNFKEQ. Deletions cut 0 bases from V and 4 bases from J, with 9 bases between. The CDR3 runs to 14 residues. CDR3 nucleotide sequence: TGTGCCAGCAGCCAAGATGGTGGGCCCTATGGCTACACCTTC. It encodes CASSQDGGPYGYTF.

To note about this clonotype: This may arise from a read error, as a much more abundant clone is one base away. The chain carries TRBV6-5 and TRBJ2-1; either TRBD1 or TRBD2 may fit D (5 bases each). Trimming shortened V by 4 bases and J by 10 bases, and 11 bases separated the two germline ends. The germline V gene encodes CDR1 MNHEY and CDR2 SVGAGI. The CDR3 consists of 12 residues. The CDR3 DNA sequence: TGTGCCAGCAGTTCTCGCAGGGAGGAGCAGTTCTTC. It codes for CASSSRREEQFF.